This T cell receptor (beta chain) was captured in a study of T-cell memory formation after mild COVID-19. Broader study findings: Clones from the second wave (peaking day 37) had unconfirmed SARS-CoV-2 specificity.

TCRdb analysed the 5' RACE reads with MiXCR anew, one entry per CDR3 protein. The sample shows tens of thousands of distinct CDR3 sequences, roughly an eighth of them seen only once. This clonotype was detected only a few times. Its antigen remains unidentified. The CDR3 is 15 amino acids. Trimming cost V 1 base and J 5 bases, with 14 bases left between them. Germline lookup yields CDR1 KGHDR and CDR2 SFDVKD. The chain is built from TRBV24-1 and TRBJ2-7; D gene uncertain. This clonotype originated in a man aged 18 to 35 who had mild COVID-19 (a few samples of this study predate the infection). Cell type and time point are not known. The specimen was PBMCs or a T cell subset sorted from them (not recorded which). CDR3 region: CATSDFSGIFDEQYF. CDR3 DNA sequence: TGTGCCACCAGTGATTTCTCTGGTATCTTCGACGAGCAGTACTTC.